The rows below give T cell receptor beta chains drawn from one sample of a study of cytomegalovirus exposure and HLA in healthy donors. Profiled with immunoSEQ multiplex PCR; TCRdb holds only in-frame clones, not every one. This repertoire shows about 120,000 clones, roughly three quarters found once; its top ten account for 3%. The sequenced sample consisted of PBMCs. All receptors come from a woman between 18 and 29 years old in good health and CMV-seropositive. Both conserved end residues are part of each CDR3. The D gene is left open where the match is weak. Rows may omit the clone size; those that give it use once, few, many or a size class.

V gene	D gene	clone size	J gene	CDR3 protein	CDR3 DNA
TRBV6-6	.	.	TRBJ1-4	CASSKTGTNEKLFF	TGTGCCAGCAGCAAAACAGGGACTAATGAAAAACTGTTTTTT
TRBV7-3	TRBD2	.	TRBJ2-1	CASSSSGRDNEQFF	TGTGCCAGCAGCTCTAGCGGGAGAGACAATGAGCAGTTCTTC
TRBV27	TRBD2	.	TRBJ2-7	CASSGYRGRILAGVDEQYF	TGTGCCAGCAGTGGGTACAGGGGGCGAATACTAGCGGGAGTCGACGAGCAGTACTTC
TRBV6-5	TRBD1	few	TRBJ1-1	CASSYPPGQAGVEAFF	TGTGCCAGCAGTTACCCCCCCGGACAGGCTGGAGTGGAAGCTTTCTTT
TRBV28	TRBD1	.	TRBJ2-7	CASSLSGTDYEQYF	TGTGCCAGCAGTTTATCCGGGACAGACTACGAGCAGTACTTC
TRBV11-2	.	once	TRBJ1-4	CASSLVPREKEKLFF	TGTGCCAGCAGCTTAGTCCCCCGGGAGAAGGAAAAACTGTTTTTT
TRBV6-5	.	few	TRBJ1-3	CASSYRGASGNTIYF	TGTGCCAGCAGTTACCGGGGGGCCTCTGGAAACACCATATATTTT
TRBV5-1	.	.	TRBJ1-1	CASSLAIVGSKAFF	TGCGCCAGCAGCTTGGCCATCGTGGGCTCAAAGGCTTTCTTT
TRBV6-5	.	.	TRBJ2-7	CASSYYSGPTYEQYF	TGTGCCAGCAGTTACTATTCAGGGCCCACCTACGAGCAGTACTTC
TRBV9	TRBD2	.	TRBJ2-3	CASSVAGGEGRADTQYF	TGTGCCAGCAGCGTAGCTGGGGGGGAGGGCCGGGCAGATACGCAGTATTTT
TRBV5-1	TRBD1	.	TRBJ1-1	CASSLTGGTEAFF	TGCGCCAGCAGCTTGACAGGGGGCACTGAAGCTTTCTTT
TRBV4-1	TRBD2	.	TRBJ2-7	CASSQFPAVAGTYEQYF	TGCGCCAGCAGCCAATTCCCCGCGGTAGCGGGTACCTACGAGCAGTACTTC
TRBV27	TRBD2	.	TRBJ2-7	CASSSTLAGSAYEQYF	TGTGCCAGCAGTTCTACACTAGCGGGGTCGGCCTACGAGCAGTACTTC
TRBV7-2	TRBD2	.	TRBJ2-3	CASSLEGSGRDTQYF	TGTGCCAGCAGCTTAGAAGGTAGCGGGAGAGATACGCAGTATTTT
TRBV27	TRBD1	.	TRBJ2-1	CASSPWTGGAGRPNEQFF	TGTGCCAGCAGTCCATGGACAGGGGGCGCTGGGCGTCCCAATGAGCAGTTCTTC